The next 16 T cell receptor beta chains were all read from a single sample in a study of human T cells and chemical hapten exposure. From the RACE reads, TCRdb called clonotypes with MiXCR, one entry per CDR3 protein. The data contain 150,000 to 200,000 distinct CDR3 sequences, approximately 30% of them singletons. The time point denotes: patch test 3, about 24 weeks after DPC sensitization. Treatment described: therapeutic diphenylcyclopropenone sensitization with weekly scalp DPC. This material consisted of whole blood, taken in connection with sensitization to the hapten diphenylcyclopropenone (DPC). Receptor source: a woman aged 18-29 years with alopecia areata. Some clones in this sample may be carry-over from other donors' samples.

The table lists this clonotype with a few counts. The gene calls are TRBV27 and TRBJ1-1; D gene unclear. The CDR3 runs to 11 residues. V lost 4 bases and J lost 12, with 12 bases in between. CDR1 is MNHEY, CDR2 SMNVEV, per germline (reference sequence). CDR3 DNA: TGTGCCAGCAGTTCCACGACCACTTCTTTCTTT. Protein: CASSSTTTSFF.

This rearrangement joins TRBV4-3 to TRBJ1-5; D is perhaps TRBD1 (5 bases). The germline V gene has CDR1 LGHNA and CDR2 YSLEER. The CDR3 contains 15 residues. Trimming left V 0 bases short and J 6 bases short, with 12 bases between. The CDR3 coding sequence is TGCGCCAGCAGCCAAGATTGGAGGGGAGGTCAGCCCCAGCATTTT. Protein product: CASSQDWRGGQPQHF.

This clonotype was picked up a small number of times. The chain links TRBV4-1 to TRBJ1-2; tentative D call: TRBD1 (5 bases). Germline CDR1 is MGHRA and CDR2 is YSYEKL. CDR3 length: 15 residues. V was clipped by 7 bases and J by 4 bases, with 19 bases between them. CDR3 loop: CASNLYGAMGYGYTF. For the CDR3, the DNA is TGCGCCAGCAACCTATACGGGGCGATGGGCTATGGCTACACCTTC.

Here the CDR3 reads CASRSRVFEYF. CDR3 nucleotide sequence: TGTGCCAGCAGGTCAAGGGTTTTTGAGTACTTC. The gene calls are TRBV7-3 and TRBJ2-7, with D hard to call. Trimming shortened V by 6 bases and J by 11 bases, and 14 bases separated the two germline ends. This CDR3 spans 11 amino acids. CDR1 SGHTA and CDR2 FQGTGA come from the germline V gene.

The gene calls are TRBV6-2 or TRBV6-3 and TRBJ2-1, with 7 bases identical to TRBD1. The J segment lost 2 bases and the V segment lost 8 bases, leaving 6 bases of the junction unmatched. The CDR3 has 14 residues. The germline CDR1 and CDR2 sequences are MNHEY and SVGEGT. The CDR3 reads CASRTGPAYNEQFF. The CDR3 nucleotides read TGTGCCAGCCGGACAGGCCCTGCCTACAATGAGCAGTTCTTC.

This chain links TRBV7-2 with TRBJ1-5, with D unresolved. CDR3 length: 13 amino acids. Looked up from germline, CDR1 is SGHTA and CDR2 is FQGNSA. Between the trimmed V and J ends, which lost 6 bases and 3 bases, there was a span of 9 bases. The CDR3 DNA sequence: TGTGCCAGCAGGGCCAATACCAATCAGCCCCAGCATTTT. It is translated as CASRANTNQPQHF. The full variable domain, in which reference TRBV7-2 and TRBJ1-5 provide the parts outside the CDR3, is GAGVSQSPSNKVTEKGKDVELRCDPISGHTALYWYRQSLGQGLEFLIYFQGNSAPDKSGLPSDRFSAERTGGSVSTLTIQRTQQEDSAVYLCASRANTNQPQHFGDGTRLSIL.

This clonotype appeared a few times. The chain uses TRBV29-1 and TRBJ2-1; D may match TRBD1 or TRBD2 (5 bases each). Per the germline V gene, CDR1 is SQVTM and CDR2 is ANQGSEA. This CDR3 region has 10 residues. V shed 8 bases and J shed 8 bases, with 10 bases lying between them. The CDR3 coding sequence is TGCAGCACTGGGACGGATGAGCAGTTCTTC. The encoded protein is CSTGTDEQFF.

In this sample, this clonotype turned up a few times. The CDR3 DNA is TGTGCCAGCAGCTTGGACGGACAGGGTTGGGTTCAGTACTTC. Amino acids: CASSLDGQGWVQYF. The V and J genes are TRBV5-6 and TRBJ2-4; TRBD1 matches 8 bases. V shed 0 bases, J shed 11 bases, and the junction held 7 bases outside the gene matches. This CDR3 is built from 14 residues. Looked up from germline, CDR1 is SGHDT and CDR2 is YYEEEE.

This clonotype was detected many times. This chain uses TRBV3-1 with TRBJ1-1, with 7 bases matching TRBD1. The CDR3 runs to 13 residues. V lost 4 bases to trimming and J lost 5 bases; unmatched junction nucleotides: 4. CDR1 is LGHDT, CDR2 YNNKEL, per germline (reference sequence). CDR3 bases: TGTGCCAGCAGCCGACAGGGATTAACTGAAGCTTTCTTT. Translated, it gives CASSRQGLTEAFF.

The J gene is TRBJ2-3, the V gene TRBV20-1; D gene uncertain. The CDR3 has 12 amino acids. Germline V gene data show CDR1 as DFQATT and CDR2 as SNEGSKA (reference sequence). Trimming took off 3 bases at V and 3 bases at J, with 7 bases between the two ends. As DNA, the CDR3 is TGCAGTGCTAGGGTTGCTACAGATACGCAGTATTTT. It is translated as CSARVATDTQYF.

This clonotype came up many times. The V and J genes are TRBV29-1 and TRBJ2-5; tentative D call: TRBD1 (5 bases). Looked up from germline, CDR1 is SQVTM and CDR2 is ANQGSEA. The CDR3 runs 10 residues. V was clipped by 7 bases and J by 4 bases, with 7 bases between them. In DNA form, the CDR3 reads TGCAGCGGGGGCCCAGAGACCCAGTACTTC. Residues: CSGGPETQYF.

This clonotype has only one observation. The V call is TRBV27, the J call TRBJ2-7, with D uncertain. V gave up 8 bases and J gave up 6 bases, with 11 bases separating them. The CDR3 contains 11 residues. Germline V gene sequence: CDR1 MNHEY, CDR2 SMNVEV (reference sequence). The CDR3 DNA follows: TGTGCCAGCTTTGGAAACGCCGAGCAGTACTTC. Translating it yields CASFGNAEQYF.

Only a few counts were recorded for this clonotype. This chain joins TRBV18 and TRBJ1-1, with unresolved D. The V gene lost 2 bases and the J gene lost 1 base, with 8 bases spanning the gap. CDR1 and CDR2 from the germline V gene are KGHSH and LQKENI. CDR3 size: 14 residues. DNA for the CDR3: TGTGCCAGCTCACCAACGGGTCCGAACACTGAAGCTTTCTTT. It yields the protein CASSPTGPNTEAFF.

This clonotype was observed a handful of times. The rearrangement joins TRBV20-1 to TRBJ2-1; the match to TRBD2 covers 7 bases. The germline V gene has CDR1 DFQATT and CDR2 SNEGSKA (reference sequence). V lost 3 bases, J lost 5 bases, and 16 bases stayed unmatched. The length of the CDR3 is 17 residues. The CDR3 coding sequence is TGCAGTGCTAGGTCATCTTGGACTAGTATCTTCCACAATGAGCAGTTCTTC. Protein sequence: CSARSSWTSIFHNEQFF.

CDR3 residues: CSERGGTEQFF. CDR3 DNA sequence: TGCAGTGAAAGAGGGGGGACTGAGCAGTTCTTC. The genes are TRBV20-1 and TRBJ2-1, with D perhaps being TRBD1 or TRBD2 (6 bases each). Trimming stripped 7 bases from V and 9 bases from J, with 13 bases between. CDR1 is DFQATT and CDR2 is SNEGSKA in the germline V gene (reference sequence). This CDR3 spans 11 amino acids.

The genes are TRBV20-1 and TRBJ2-4; 11 bases line up with TRBD2. Germline CDR1 DFQATT, CDR2 SNEGSKA (reference sequence). The CDR3 is made up of 14 amino acids. V lost 3 bases and J lost 5; bases outside the gene matches: 3. This CDR3 reads CSARGLAAQNIQYF. CDR3 DNA: TGCAGTGCTAGGGGACTAGCGGCCCAAAACATTCAGTACTTC.